The source of this T cell receptor (beta chain) is a study of T cell responses to AZD1222 COVID-19 vaccine. CDR1 is SGHRS, CDR2 YFSETQ, per germline. The CDR3 length is 12 residues. With 7 bases removed from V and 4 bases from J, the gap between germline ends came to 8 bases. This clone occurred once. Method: immunoSEQ multiplex PCR; TCRdb's copy keeps in-frame clones and lacks some. The sample carries approximately 67,000 clones, 83% recorded once. Sequences were derived from peripheral blood, sampled 28 days after the second AZD1222 dose. The chain recombines TRBV5-1 with TRBJ2-2; no reliable D call. This sequence originates from an adult who received the AZD1222 COVID-19 vaccine. The CDR3 loop is CASSFSTGELFF. The CDR3 DNA is TGCGCCAGCTCCTTCTCCACCGGGGAGCTGTTTTTT.